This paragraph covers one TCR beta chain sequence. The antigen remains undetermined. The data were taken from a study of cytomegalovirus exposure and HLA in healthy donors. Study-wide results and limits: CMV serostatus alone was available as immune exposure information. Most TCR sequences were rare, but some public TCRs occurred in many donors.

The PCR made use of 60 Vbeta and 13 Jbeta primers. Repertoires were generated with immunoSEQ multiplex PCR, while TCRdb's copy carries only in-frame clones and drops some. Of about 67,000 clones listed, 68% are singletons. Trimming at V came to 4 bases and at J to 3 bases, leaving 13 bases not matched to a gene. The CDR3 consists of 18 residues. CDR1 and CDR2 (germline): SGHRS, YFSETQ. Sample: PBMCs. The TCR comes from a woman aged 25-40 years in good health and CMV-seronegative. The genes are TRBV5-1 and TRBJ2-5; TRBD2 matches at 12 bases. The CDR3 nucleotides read TGCGCCAGCAGCCGCGGCGCTAGCGGGGGGGCCGGGGAAGAGACCCAGTACTTC. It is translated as CASSRGASGGAGEETQYF. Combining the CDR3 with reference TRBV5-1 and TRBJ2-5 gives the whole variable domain KAGVTQTPRYLIKTRGQQVTLSCSPISGHRSVSWYQQTPGQGLQFLFEYFSETQRNKGNFPGRFSGRQFSNSRSEMNVSTLELGDSALYLCASSRGASGGAGEETQYFGPGTRLLVL.